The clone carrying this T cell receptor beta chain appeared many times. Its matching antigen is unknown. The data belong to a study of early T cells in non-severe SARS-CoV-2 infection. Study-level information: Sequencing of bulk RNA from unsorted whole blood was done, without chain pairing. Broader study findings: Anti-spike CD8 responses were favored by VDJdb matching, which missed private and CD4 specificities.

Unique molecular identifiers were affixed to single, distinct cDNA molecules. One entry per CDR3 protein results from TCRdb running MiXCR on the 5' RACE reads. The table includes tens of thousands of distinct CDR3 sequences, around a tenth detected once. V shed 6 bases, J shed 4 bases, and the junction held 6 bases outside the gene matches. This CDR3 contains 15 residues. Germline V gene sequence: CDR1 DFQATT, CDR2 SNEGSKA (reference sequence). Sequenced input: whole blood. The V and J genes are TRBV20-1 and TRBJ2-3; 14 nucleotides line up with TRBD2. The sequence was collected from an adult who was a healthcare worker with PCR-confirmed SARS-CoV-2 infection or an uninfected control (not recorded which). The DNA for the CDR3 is TGCAGTGCCCGATGGACTAGCGGGGGGTCAGATACGCAGTATTTT. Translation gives CSARWTSGGSDTQYF.